Each of the 18 T cell receptor beta chains below was sequenced from the same sample in a study of blood T cell repertoires in COVID-19. Here immunoSEQ multiplex PCR was the method, and the copy in TCRdb shows in-frame clones only, minus some. The sample carries around 500,000 clones, approximately 83% recorded once. What was sequenced was peripheral blood. The receptors stem from a human donor in a cohort sampled during active COVID-19.

The chain employs TRBV27 and TRBJ1-4; TRBD1 is a possible D gene (5 bases). CDR3 length: 15 residues. Germline values: CDR1 MNHEY, CDR2 SMNVEV (reference sequence). Trimming pared 3 bases from V and 1 base from J, leaving 9 bases between. The CDR3, as DNA: TGTGCCAGCAGTTTTAGTAGGGGAACTAATGAAAAACTGTTTTTT. This encodes CASSFSRGTNEKLFF.

The rearrangement uses TRBV7-2 and TRBJ2-1, with a tentative D call TRBD2 (7 bases). The germline V gene has CDR1 SGHTA and CDR2 FQGNSA. The V end was cut by 5 bases, the J end by 13 bases, with 15 bases between. The CDR3 has 12 residues. The CDR3, as DNA: TGTGCCAGCAGCCTTGGGGGGGCCTACCAGTTCTTC. Its protein product is CASSLGGAYQFF.

V gene TRBV19 combines with J gene TRBJ2-1; D gene uncertain. V lost 6 bases and J lost 5, with 5 bases in between. Germline V gene data show CDR1 as LNHDA and CDR2 as SQIVND (reference sequence). CDR3 length: 11 residues. The CDR3 DNA reads as TGTGCCAGTAGCCGTAACAATGAGCAGTTCTTC. Translation: CASSRNNEQFF.

The chain combines TRBV4-2 with TRBJ2-4; a possible D gene is TRBD2 (5 bases). Looked up from germline, CDR1 is LGHNA and CDR2 is YNFKEQ. Trimming took off 2 bases at V and 0 bases at J, with 14 bases between the two ends. The CDR3 is 17 residues long. CDR3 sequence (DNA): TGTGCCAGCAGCCAACCGACCCGGGGATTAGCCAAAAACATTCAGTACTTC. Amino acids: CASSQPTRGLAKNIQYF.

J is TRBJ1-2 and V is TRBV12-3 or TRBV12-4; TRBD1 matches 9 bases. The CDR3 is made up of 13 amino acids. V gave up 0 bases and J gave up 12 bases; unmatched junction bases: 5. CDR3 protein: CASSLAPGQGDTF. In nucleotides, the CDR3 is TGTGCCAGCAGTTTAGCACCGGGACAGGGTGACACCTTC.

As regards this clone: At the DNA level, this CDR3 is encoded by other sequences in the same sample as well. This chain's CDR3 is CASSRGAYEQYF. The CDR3 nucleotides read TGTGCCAGTAGTCGGGGAGCCTACGAGCAGTACTTC. This rearrangement joins TRBV19 to TRBJ2-7; possibly TRBD2 for D (5 bases). The V end was cut by 5 bases, the J end by 2 bases, with 7 bases between. Germline CDR1 LNHDA, CDR2 SQIVND (reference sequence). The CDR3 is 12 residues long.

CDR3 loop: CASSQGPEAGSGRTGELFF. CDR3 DNA: TGTGCCAGCAGCCAAGGCCCCGAAGCAGGTAGCGGACGCACCGGGGAGCTGTTTTTT. This chain connects TRBV3-1 (or the pseudogene TRBV3-2) to TRBJ2-2, with a possible D match to TRBD2 (6 bases). The V gene lost 1 base and the J gene lost 4 bases, with 22 bases spanning the gap. CDR1 and CDR2 (germline): LGHDT, YNNKEL (reference sequence). The CDR3 runs 19 residues.

The chain has TRBV19 and TRBJ2-3, with D unresolved. With 4 bases removed from V and 4 bases from J, the gap between germline ends came to 15 bases. Germline V gene lookup returns CDR1 LNHDA and CDR2 SQIVND (reference sequence). This CDR3 is 15 amino acids long. DNA for the CDR3: TGTGCCAGTAGTAAGAGCGAATATATCTCAGATACGCAGTATTTT. Translation: CASSKSEYISDTQYF.

The chain combines TRBV9 with TRBJ1-2; a possible D gene is TRBD1 (6 bases). The CDR3 covers 14 residues. V was trimmed by 4 bases and J by 5 bases, leaving 15 bases between them. Germline V gene data show CDR1 as SGDLS and CDR2 as YYNGEE. CDR3 residues: CASSSQQGPYGYTF. DNA of the CDR3: TGTGCCAGCAGCTCACAACAGGGTCCTTATGGCTACACCTTC. The full variable domain, with the rest looked up from reference TRBV9 and TRBJ1-2, is DSGVTQTPKHLITATGQRVTLRCSPRSGDLSVYWYQQSLDQGLQFLIQYYNGEERAKGNILERFSAQQFPDLHSELNLSSLELGDSALYFCASSSQQGPYGYTFGSGTRLTVV.

The V gene is TRBV19, the J gene TRBJ2-1; 8 bases are a match to TRBD2. CDR3 length: 15 residues. CDR1 is LNHDA and CDR2 is SQIVND in the germline V gene (reference sequence). V lost 3 bases, J lost 4 bases, and 5 bases stayed unmatched. CDR3 in amino acids: CASSITSGPYNEQFF. The DNA for the CDR3 is TGTGCCAGTAGTATCACTAGCGGACCTTACAATGAGCAGTTCTTC.

This clone has only a few counts. The J gene is TRBJ1-2, the V gene TRBV7-9; 7 bases map to TRBD1. This CDR3 region has 14 residues. V was clipped by 5 bases and J by 7 bases; unmatched bases: 10. Germline CDR1 and CDR2: SEHNR and FQNEAQ (reference sequence). DNA of the CDR3: TGTGCCAGCAGCCCCTGGGACAGATCCAGTGGCTACACCTTC. Translation: CASSPWDRSSGYTF.

The rearrangement uses TRBV7-8 and TRBJ1-4; TRBD1 might be the D (6 bases). CDR3 size: 14 residues. V shed 5 bases and J shed 4 bases, with 11 bases lying between them. Germline V gives CDR1 SGHVS, CDR2 FQNEAQ. CDR3 residues: CASSLRDINEKLFF. Written as DNA, the CDR3 is TGTGCCAGCAGCCTACGGGACATTAATGAAAAACTGTTTTTT.

This clone showed up just a few times. The chain links TRBV19 to TRBJ2-7, with a tentative D call TRBD1 (6 bases). Trimming took 8 bases from V and 4 from J, leaving 15 bases between them. The CDR3 covers 13 residues. Germline CDR1 reads LNHDA; CDR2 reads SQIVND (reference sequence). CDR3 residues: CASSSTGRYEQYF. CDR3 coding DNA: TGTGCCAGTTCATCGACAGGTCGGTACGAGCAGTACTTC.

The sample holds a few counts of this clone. The rearrangement joins TRBV28 to TRBJ2-1, with 8 bases aligning to TRBD1. From germline, CDR1 is MDHEN and CDR2 SYDVKM. The trim removed 5 bases at V and 8 bases at J, leaving 11 bases unmatched. This CDR3 contains 15 residues. The CDR3 protein is CASSRAGGLIDEQFF. CDR3 nucleotide sequence: TGTGCCAGCAGTCGCGCAGGGGGCTTGATCGATGAGCAGTTCTTC.

The sample holds one count of this clone. This chain connects TRBV21-1 to TRBJ2-5; no DNA check was done on the table's D call, TRBD2. TRBV21-1 is recorded as a pseudogene. The CDR3 loop spans 16 amino acids. The CDR3: CASSNRLAGASVTQYF. The CDR3 bases are TGTGCCAGCAGCAACCGACTAGCGGGAGCCTCTGTGACCCAGTACTTC.

The J gene is TRBJ2-7, the V gene TRBV10-3; a possible D gene is TRBD2 (6 bases). This CDR3 has 12 amino acids. V gave up 6 bases and J gave up 5 bases, with 11 bases separating them. The germline V gene has CDR1 ENHRY and CDR2 SYGVKD. In DNA, the CDR3 is TGTGCCATCAGGGAGGGAGCCAACGAGCAGTACTTC. It is translated as CAIREGANEQYF.

This chain connects TRBV3-1 (or the pseudogene TRBV3-2) to TRBJ2-2; 13 bases are shared with TRBD2. The J segment lost 1 base and the V segment lost 5 bases, leaving 4 bases of the junction unmatched. Germline lookup yields CDR1 LGHDT and CDR2 YNNKEL (reference sequence). This CDR3 comprises 17 residues. This CDR3 is CASSTRTSGRNTGELFF. The CDR3, as DNA: TGTGCCAGCAGCACCAGGACTAGCGGGAGGAACACCGGGGAGCTGTTTTTT.

Only a few counts were recorded for this clone. The chain recombines TRBV5-1 with TRBJ1-2, with no clear D. This CDR3 is built from 11 residues. Germline V gives CDR1 SGHRS, CDR2 YFSETQ. V was shortened by 4 bases and J by 2 bases, with 3 bases between the two germline ends. The CDR3 is CASSLNYGYTF. The CDR3 region has the DNA TGCGCCAGCAGCCTAAACTATGGCTACACCTTC.